Below are 15 T cell receptor beta chains sequenced from a single sample in a study of cytomegalovirus exposure and HLA in healthy donors. PCR involved 60 Vbeta and 13 Jbeta primers. Using immunoSEQ multiplex PCR, the repertoire was profiled, and TCRdb retains in-frame clones only, with some absent. Of about 98,000 clones in the sample, more than 60% were seen once. Sequencing was carried out using PBMCs. The receptors derive from a man aged 45-65 years in good health and CMV-seronegative.

This clone was observed a handful of times. This chain links TRBV2 with TRBJ2-7; a weak D match, TRBD1 (5 bases). The CDR3 runs 12 residues. Per germline, CDR1 SNHLY and CDR2 FYNNEI. V gave up 9 bases and J gave up 0 bases, with 9 bases separating them. The CDR3 spells CASMGPSYEQYF. CDR3 DNA: TGTGCCAGTATGGGGCCCTCCTACGAGCAGTACTTC.

This clone showed up just a few times. This chain uses TRBV4-3 with TRBJ2-3; 8 bases are a match to TRBD2. The CDR3 contains 19 residues. J lost 0 bases, V lost 0 bases, and 11 bases had no gene match. Germline values: CDR1 LGHNA, CDR2 YSLEER. CDR3 region: CASSQDPRGGQDSTDTQYF. In DNA form, the CDR3 reads TGCGCCAGCAGCCAAGATCCCCGCGGGGGGCAGGATAGCACAGATACGCAGTATTTT.

The sample holds a few counts of this clone. The rearrangement links TRBV7-9 to TRBJ1-4; D is undetermined. The CDR3 is 13 amino acids. Per germline, CDR1 SEHNR and CDR2 FQNEAQ (reference sequence). Deletions cut 6 bases from V and 7 bases from J, with 12 bases between. The CDR3 nucleotides are TGTGCCAGCAGTGCAGGTGTTGGTGAAAAACTGTTTTTT. This codes for CASSAGVGEKLFF.

The V call is TRBV2, the J call TRBJ1-4; 9 bases fit TRBD1. This CDR3 contains 13 residues. Per the germline V gene, CDR1 is SNHLY and CDR2 is FYNNEI. The V and J ends lost 5 bases and 6 bases, in that order; junction bases with no gene match: 1. Here the CDR3 DNA reads TGTGCCAGCAGTCGGGACAGGGATGAAAAACTGTTTTTT. This encodes CASSRDRDEKLFF.

This clone was counted between two and nine times. The chain is built from TRBV7-9 and TRBJ1-1; D call uncertain. The V end lost 0 bases, the J end lost 3 bases, and 5 bases lay between the germline ends. Germline-derived CDR1 and CDR2 are SEHNR and FQNEAQ (reference sequence). The CDR3 covers 13 residues. CDR3 residues: CASSLARHTEAFF. The CDR3 coding sequence is TGTGCCAGCAGCTTAGCGAGGCACACTGAAGCTTTCTTT.

The chain is built from TRBV7-9 and TRBJ1-2; no clear D gene. The germline V and J ends were trimmed by 1 base and 0 bases, with 18 bases remaining between them. The CDR3 is 18 residues long. Germline CDR1 reads SEHNR; CDR2 reads FQNEAQ (reference sequence). The CDR3 DNA follows: TGTGCCAGCAGCTTAGATTACATCGGGTCAGAGTCTAACTATGGCTACACCTTC. Residues: CASSLDYIGSESNYGYTF.

The chain links TRBV7-2 to TRBJ2-3; 11 bases map to TRBD2. The trim removed 1 base at V and 5 bases at J, leaving 2 bases unmatched. The CDR3 totals 15 residues. CDR1 and CDR2 from the germline V gene are SGHTA and FQGNSA. CDR3 in amino acids: CASSLVAGGIDTQYF. CDR3 coding DNA: TGTGCCAGCAGCTTAGTAGCGGGGGGGATAGATACGCAGTATTTT.

The V and J genes are TRBV2 and TRBJ2-1; 14 nucleotides match TRBD2. Germline-derived CDR1 and CDR2 are SNHLY and FYNNEI. V trimming: 7 bases; J trimming: 6 bases; junction bases outside the gene matches: 5. This CDR3 is built from 15 residues. The CDR3 DNA reads as TGTGCCAGCAAAACCGGGACTAGCGGGAGCAATGAGCAGTTCTTC. This gives the protein CASKTGTSGSNEQFF.

The chain joins TRBV2 to TRBJ1-4; D possibly corresponds to TRBD1 (5 bases). CDR1 and CDR2 from the germline V gene are SNHLY and FYNNEI. The CDR3 is 15 residues long. Trimming took off 8 bases at V and 0 bases at J, with 13 bases between the two ends. Here the CDR3 reads CASGGGISTNEKLFF. Here the CDR3 DNA reads TGTGCCAGCGGGGGGGGGATCTCAACTAATGAAAAACTGTTTTTT. Using reference TRBV2 and TRBJ1-4 for the parts outside the CDR3, the full variable domain is EPEVTQTPSHQVTQMGQEVILRCVPISNHLYFYWYRQILGQKVEFLVSFYNNEISEKSEIFDDQFSVERPDGSNFTLKIRSTKLEDSAMYFCASGGGISTNEKLFFGSGTQLSVL.

The table lists this clone with a few counts. In the same sample, other DNA sequences code for this CDR3. The V and J genes are TRBV9 and TRBJ2-7; 7 positions agree with TRBD1. The germline gives CDR1 SGDLS, CDR2 YYNGEE. With 0 bases clipped from V and 4 bases from J, the junction kept 4 bases outside the gene matches. CDR3 length: 14 residues. For the CDR3, the DNA is TGTGCCAGCAGCGTAGCGGGGACAGCGTACGAGCAGTACTTC. It specifies CASSVAGTAYEQYF.

This chain links TRBV5-1 with TRBJ2-7; 10 bases are a match to TRBD1. V shed 4 bases, J shed 1 base, and the junction held 5 bases outside the gene matches. The CDR3 extends over 15 amino acids. Germline V gene lookup returns CDR1 SGHRS and CDR2 YFSETQ. The CDR3 DNA reads TGCGCCAGCAGCCTACGGGGACAGGGGTCCTACGAGCAGTACTTC. Residues: CASSLRGQGSYEQYF. The whole variable domain, filled in from reference TRBV5-1 and TRBJ2-7, reads KAGVTQTPRYLIKTRGQQVTLSCSPISGHRSVSWYQQTPGQGLQFLFEYFSETQRNKGNFPGRFSGRQFSNSRSEMNVSTLELGDSALYLCASSLRGQGSYEQYFGPGTRLTVT.

The genes are TRBV29-1 and TRBJ1-2; D is unresolved. Germline assignment: CDR1 SQVTM and CDR2 ANQGSEA. The length of the CDR3 is 14 residues. Trimming pared 0 bases from V and 2 bases from J, leaving 10 bases between. CDR3 nucleotide sequence: TGCAGCGTTGAAGAAAGAGGCCGCAACTATGGCTACACCTTC. Translated: CSVEERGRNYGYTF.

Only one count was recorded for this clone. The DNA for the CDR3 is TGCGCCAGCAGCAAAAGGGGGTCCGGCTACGAGCAGTACTTC. Translation: CASSKRGSGYEQYF. The V gene is TRBV5-1, the J gene TRBJ2-7, with TRBD1 as a possible D gene (6 bases). Germline lookup yields CDR1 SGHRS and CDR2 YFSETQ. The CDR3 covers 14 residues. V dropped 4 bases and J dropped 3 bases, with 14 bases sitting between them.

This rearrangement joins TRBV7-2 to TRBJ2-7, with D unclear. The CDR3 covers 12 residues. CDR1 and CDR2 from the germline V gene are SGHTA and FQGNSA. V lost 3 bases, J lost 6 bases, and 9 bases lay in between. For the CDR3, the DNA is TGTGCCAGCAGCTTGTACGGCGGCGAGCAGTACTTC. It codes for CASSLYGGEQYF.

The chain couples TRBV7-3 to TRBJ1-1; TRBD1 might be the D (6 bases). V was pared by 5 bases and J by 0 bases, with 10 bases between. Germline CDR1 is SGHTA and CDR2 is FQGTGA. This CDR3 region has 14 residues. The CDR3 loop is CASSEQGMNTEAFF. CDR3 nucleotide sequence: TGTGCCAGCAGCGAACAGGGCATGAACACTGAAGCTTTCTTT. Filled out from reference TRBV7-3 and TRBJ1-1, the complete variable domain reads GAGVSQTPSNKVTEKGKYVELRCDPISGHTALYWYRQSLGQGPEFLIYFQGTGAADDSGLPNDRFFAVRPEGSVSTLKIQRTERGDSAVYLCASSEQGMNTEAFFGQGTRLTVV.